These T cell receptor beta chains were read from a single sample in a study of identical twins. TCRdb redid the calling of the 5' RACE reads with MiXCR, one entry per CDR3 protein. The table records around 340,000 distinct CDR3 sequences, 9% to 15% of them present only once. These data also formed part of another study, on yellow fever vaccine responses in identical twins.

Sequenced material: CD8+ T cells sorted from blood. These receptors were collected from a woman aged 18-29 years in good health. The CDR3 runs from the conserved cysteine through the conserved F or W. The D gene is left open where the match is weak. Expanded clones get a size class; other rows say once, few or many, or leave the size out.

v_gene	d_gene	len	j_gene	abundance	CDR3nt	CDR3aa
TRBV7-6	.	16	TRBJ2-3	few	TGTGCCAGCAGCTTAGTCTCTGGACCATCAACAGATACGCAGTATTTT	CASSLVSGPSTDTQYF
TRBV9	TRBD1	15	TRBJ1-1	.	TGTGCCAGCAGCCCTCGGACAGGGAGGGACACTGAAGCTTTCTTT	CASSPRTGRDTEAFF
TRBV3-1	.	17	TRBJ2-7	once	TGTGCCAGCAGCCAAGGTCCAGGGCTCGAATACACCTACGAGCAGTACTTC	CASSQGPGLEYTYEQYF
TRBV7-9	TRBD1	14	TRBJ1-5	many	TGTGCCAGCAGCCGGACAGGAGGCAATCAGCCCCAGCATTTT	CASSRTGGNQPQHF
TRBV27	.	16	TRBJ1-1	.	TGTGCCAGCAGTTTAATAGGGCTACCCGTGAACACTGAAGCTTTCTTT	CASSLIGLPVNTEAFF
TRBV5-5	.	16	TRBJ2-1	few	TGTGCCAGCAGCTTGGCCGCTCAGGGCCTCTACAATGAGCAGTTCTTC	CASSLAAQGLYNEQFF
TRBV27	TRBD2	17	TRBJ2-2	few	TGTGCCAGCAGTTTATCGCCTAGCGGGGGGGTAATCGGGGAGCTGTTTTTT	CASSLSPSGGVIGELFF
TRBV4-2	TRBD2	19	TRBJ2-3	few	TGTGCCAGCAGCCGACGGCCTGGACAGGTTAGCGGGAGCGCAGATACGCAGTATTTT	CASSRRPGQVSGSADTQYF
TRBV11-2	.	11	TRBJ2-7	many	TGTGCCAGCAGCCACCTTTACGAGCAGTACTTC	CASSHLYEQYF
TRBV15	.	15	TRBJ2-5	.	TGTGCCACCAGCAGAGATATGGCTAGGCGAGAGACCCAGTACTTC	CATSRDMARRETQYF
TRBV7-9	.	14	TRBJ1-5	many	TGTGCCAGCAGTTGGGGGGCGAGTAATCAGCCCCAGCATTTT	CASSWGASNQPQHF
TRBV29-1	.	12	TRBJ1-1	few	TGCAGCGTTGTCGGGAAAAGGAATGAAGCTTTCTTT	CSVVGKRNEAFF
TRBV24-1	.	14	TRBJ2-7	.	TGTGCCACCAGCTCCACACAGAACCCCTACGAGCAGTACTTC	CATSSTQNPYEQYF
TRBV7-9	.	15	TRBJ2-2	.	TGTGCCAGCAGCTTTCCGGGGGTTAACACCGGGGAGCTGTTTTTT	CASSFPGVNTGELFF
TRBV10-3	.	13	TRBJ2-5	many	TGTGCCATCAGTGAGTTTGAACAAGAGACCCAGTACTTC	CAISEFEQETQYF
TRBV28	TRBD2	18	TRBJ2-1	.	TGTGCCAGCAGTTCTTACGCTCCTAGCGGGAGAGTCTACAATGAGCAGTTCTTC	CASSSYAPSGRVYNEQFF
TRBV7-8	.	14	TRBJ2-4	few	TGTGCCAGCAGCTTAGTCGGAGGGACCGACATTCAGTACTTC	CASSLVGGTDIQYF
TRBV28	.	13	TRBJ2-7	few	TGTGCCAGCAGGTGGGCCCGGGGTTACGAGCAGTACTTC	CASRWARGYEQYF
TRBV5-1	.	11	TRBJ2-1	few	TGCGCCAGCAGCAAAGACAGGCAGCAGTTCTTC	CASSKDRQQFF
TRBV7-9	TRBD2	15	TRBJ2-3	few	TGTGCCAGCAGCTTTACTAGCGGGATTTTAGATACGCAGTATTTT	CASSFTSGILDTQYF
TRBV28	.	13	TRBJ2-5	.	TGTGCCAGCAGTTGGGGGGACGAAGAGACCCAGTACTTC	CASSWGDEETQYF
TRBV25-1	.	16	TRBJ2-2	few	TGTGCCAGCAGTGATGTGGGGGTATCGAACACCGGGGAGCTGTTTTTT	CASSDVGVSNTGELFF
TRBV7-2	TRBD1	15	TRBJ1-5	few	TGTGCCAGCAGCTGGACAGGGGAAGGCAATCAGCCCCAGCATTTT	CASSWTGEGNQPQHF
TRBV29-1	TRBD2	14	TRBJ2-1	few	TGCAGCGGCATAGCGGGAGGAGGGTACAATGAGCAGTTCTTC	CSGIAGGGYNEQFF
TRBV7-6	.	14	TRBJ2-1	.	TGTGCCAGCAGCTTAGACAGAATTTACAATGAGCAGTTCTTC	CASSLDRIYNEQFF
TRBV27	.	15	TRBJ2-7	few	TGTGCCAGCAGTCCGGTCGGGGTCCGCTCCTACGAGCAGTACTTC	CASSPVGVRSYEQYF
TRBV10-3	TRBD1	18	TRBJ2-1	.	TGTGCCATCAAGGAGGGACAGGGGGCGGGGGAAAGCTACAATGAGCAGTTCTTC	CAIKEGQGAGESYNEQFF
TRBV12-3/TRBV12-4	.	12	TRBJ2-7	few	TGTGCCAGCAGTGCCCAAGTGAGCGAGCAGTACTTC	CASSAQVSEQYF
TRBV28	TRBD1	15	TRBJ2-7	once	TGTGCCAGCAGGAGTACCGGGACAGGGCCCTACGAGCAGTACTTC	CASRSTGTGPYEQYF
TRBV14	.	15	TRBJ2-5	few	TGTGCCAGCAGCCCGGTCGGAGGGATTCGGGAGACCCAGTACTTC	CASSPVGGIRETQYF
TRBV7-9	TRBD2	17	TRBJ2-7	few	TGTGCCAGCAGACCCACTAGCGGGAGCGGTTCCCGCTACGAGCAGTACTTC	CASRPTSGSGSRYEQYF
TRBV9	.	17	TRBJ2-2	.	TGTGCCAGCAGCGTAGCCGGGAAAGGCGCCAACACCGGGGAGCTGTTTTTT	CASSVAGKGANTGELFF
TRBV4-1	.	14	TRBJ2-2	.	TGCGCCAGCAGCCAAGAAGGCAGGTCCGGGGAGCTGTTTTTT	CASSQEGRSGELFF
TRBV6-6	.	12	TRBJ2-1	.	TGTGCCAGCAGTTACGTTTACAATGAGCAGTTCTTC	CASSYVYNEQFF
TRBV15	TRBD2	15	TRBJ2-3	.	TGTGCCACCAGCACCGGACTAGCGGAGGGGGATACGCAGTATTTT	CATSTGLAEGDTQYF
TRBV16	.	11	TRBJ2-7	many	TGTGCCAGCAGCGTGAGCTACGAGCAGTACTTC	CASSVSYEQYF
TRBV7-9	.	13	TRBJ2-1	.	TGTGCCAGCAGCTTAGCGCAGGGGAATGAGCAGTTCTTC	CASSLAQGNEQFF
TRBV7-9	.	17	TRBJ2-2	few	TGTGCCAGCAGCCGATGGGGAGAGGGGCATGTTACCGGGGAGCTGTTTTTT	CASSRWGEGHVTGELFF
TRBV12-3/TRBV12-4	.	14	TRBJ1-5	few	TGTGCCAGCAGTTTGGCCTTTAGCAATCAGCCCCAGCATTTT	CASSLAFSNQPQHF
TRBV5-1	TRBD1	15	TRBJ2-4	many	TGCGCCAGCAGCGAGGACAGGGGGCGTACAAACATTCAGTACTTC	CASSEDRGRTNIQYF
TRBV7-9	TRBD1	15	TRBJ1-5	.	TGTGCCAGCGACAGGGGGCAGGGAAGCAATCAGCCCCAGCATTTT	CASDRGQGSNQPQHF
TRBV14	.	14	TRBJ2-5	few	TGTGCCAGCAGCCAACGGGAGCCCCAAGAGACCCAGTACTTC	CASSQREPQETQYF
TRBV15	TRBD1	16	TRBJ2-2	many	TGTGCCACCAGCAGAGATTCCGGGACAGCCACCGGGGAGCTGTTTTTT	CATSRDSGTATGELFF
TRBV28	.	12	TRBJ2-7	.	TGTGCCAGCTTCAGGGTGGCCTACGAGCAGTACTTC	CASFRVAYEQYF
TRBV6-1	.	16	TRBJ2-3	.	TGTGCCAGCAGTGAAGAAGTAGTCCCTCTCACAGATACGCAGTATTTT	CASSEEVVPLTDTQYF
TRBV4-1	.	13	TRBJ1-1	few	TGCGCCAGTGCTGCAGGGGACGGCACTGAAGCTTTCTTT	CASAAGDGTEAFF
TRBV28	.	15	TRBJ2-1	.	TGTGCCAGCAGTTCAACGGGACAATTCTACAATGAGCAGTTCTTC	CASSSTGQFYNEQFF
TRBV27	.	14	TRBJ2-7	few	TGTGCCAGCAGTTTACCAGGGAGAGTTAACGAGCAGTACTTC	CASSLPGRVNEQYF
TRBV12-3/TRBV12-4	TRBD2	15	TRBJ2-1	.	TGTGCCAGCAGTTTATTGGTAGCGGGAGGCTATGAGCAGTTCTTC	CASSLLVAGGYEQFF
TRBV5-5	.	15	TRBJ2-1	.	TGTGCCAGCAGCCTTGGACAGAACGACTACAATGAGCAGTTCTTC	CASSLGQNDYNEQFF
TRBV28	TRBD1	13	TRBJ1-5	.	TGTGCCAGCAGCGGGGACAGGGGACAGCCCCAGCATTTT	CASSGDRGQPQHF
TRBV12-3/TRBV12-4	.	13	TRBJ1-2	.	TGTGCCAGCAGTTTTGGTGTGGGGTATGGCTACACCTTC	CASSFGVGYGYTF
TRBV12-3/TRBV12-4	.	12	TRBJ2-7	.	TGTGCCAGCAGTTTAGCGTTGAACGAGCAGTACTTC	CASSLALNEQYF
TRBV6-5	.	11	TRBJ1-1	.	TGTGCCAGCAGACTGAACACTGAAGCTTCCTTT	CASRLNTEASF
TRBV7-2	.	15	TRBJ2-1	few	TGTGCCAGCAGCCCGGGAGTGGGGCCATACAATGAGCAGTTCTTC	CASSPGVGPYNEQFF
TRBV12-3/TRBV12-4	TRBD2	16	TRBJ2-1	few	TGTGCCAGCAGTCCCACCCTTTTAGCGGGATACAATGAGCAGTTCTTC	CASSPTLLAGYNEQFF
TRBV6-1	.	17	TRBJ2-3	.	TGTGCCAGCAGTGAGGTGGGTGGCAGTCAAATCACAGATACGCAGTATTTT	CASSEVGGSQITDTQYF
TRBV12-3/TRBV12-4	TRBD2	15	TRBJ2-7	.	TGTGCCAGCAGTTTATTAGCGGGACTGTCCTACGAGCAGTACTTC	CASSLLAGLSYEQYF
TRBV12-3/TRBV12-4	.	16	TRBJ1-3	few	TGTGCCAGCAGTTTACGTTTGGCGCTCTCTGGAAACACCATATATTTT	CASSLRLALSGNTIYF
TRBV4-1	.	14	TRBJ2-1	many	TGCGCCAGCAGCCAAGAAGGAGCGGACAATGAGCAGTTCTTC	CASSQEGADNEQFF